These T cell receptor beta chains were read from a single sample in a study of T cell responses to AZD1222 COVID-19 vaccine. Libraries were prepared by immunoSEQ multiplex PCR; TCRdb keeps only in-frame clonotypes and omits some of them. The repertoire holds roughly 120,000 clones, with around nine tenths as singletons. The sequencing here drew on peripheral blood, taken on day 0 of AZD1222 vaccination. Every receptor here comes from an adult in good health. The CDR3 runs from the conserved cysteine through the conserved F or W. The order of the fields is CDR3 DNA, CDR3 protein, D gene, clone size, V gene, J gene. A D gene is named only where the DNA matches it firmly. Only some rows state a clone size, as once, few, many or a class for expanded clones.

TGTGCCAGCAGACGCCGGAATAGGGCCGGCGGCCAAGAGACCCAGTACTTC	CASRRRNRAGGQETQYF	.	once	TRBV2	TRBJ2-5
TGTGCCAGCAGCTTCCCCGTAGGGGAAAAACTGTTTTTT	CASSFPVGEKLFF	.	.	TRBV7-9	TRBJ1-4
TGTGCCAGCAGTTGGGACAGTGAAAGAAACACCGGGGAGCTGTTTTTT	CASSWDSERNTGELFF	TRBD1	.	TRBV28	TRBJ2-2
TGTGCCAGCAGCCACACCCCAAAGGCAGGCGGCCACAATCAGCCCCAGCATTTT	CASSHTPKAGGHNQPQHF	.	.	TRBV3-1/TRBV3-2	TRBJ1-5
TGTGCCAGCAGTTTTTGGAGCGGGGGCTACAATGAGCAGTTCTTC	CASSFWSGGYNEQFF	TRBD2	.	TRBV28	TRBJ2-1
TGTGCCAGCAGTTTTGACAGGGGGACTGAAGCTTTCTTT	CASSFDRGTEAFF	TRBD1	.	TRBV12-3/TRBV12-4	TRBJ1-1
TGTGCCAGCAGCTCGAACCGGGACGTAGAGACCCAGTACTTC	CASSSNRDVETQYF	.	.	TRBV11-2	TRBJ2-5
TGTGCCAGCAGTGCCAGGACAGGGGGCGATTCACCCCTCCACTTT	CASSARTGGDSPLHF	TRBD1	.	TRBV25-1	TRBJ1-6
TGTGCCACCAGTGATGTCCGGGACAGGGGGAACACTGAAGCTTTCTTT	CATSDVRDRGNTEAFF	TRBD1	.	TRBV24-1	TRBJ1-1
TGTGCCAGCAGCCGGTCGGGAGGGGACAATGAGCAGTTCTTC	CASSRSGGDNEQFF	TRBD2	.	TRBV4-2	TRBJ2-1
TGCGCCAGCAGCTTCCTAAATGTGGGGGAATTCACTGAAGCTTTCTTT	CASSFLNVGEFTEAFF	.	.	TRBV5-1	TRBJ1-1
TGTGCCAGCAGGGCGGGGGGATTTGGAGAGACCCAGTACTTC	CASRAGGFGETQYF	TRBD2	.	TRBV7-8	TRBJ2-5
TGTGCCACCAGTGATTTGCGGGGGGAGTCATACAATGAGCAGTTCTTC	CATSDLRGESYNEQFF	TRBD2	.	TRBV24-1	TRBJ2-1
TGTGCCAGCAGAGAGATAGCGGGGGGGTTCTACAATGAGCAGTTCTTC	CASREIAGGFYNEQFF	TRBD2	.	TRBV18	TRBJ2-1
TGTGCCAGCAGTGAATGGGACAACCCCTACGAGCAGTACTTC	CASSEWDNPYEQYF	.	few	TRBV6-1	TRBJ2-7
TGTGCCAGCAGCTTGGCCGGGGTAGCAAGTGAGACCCAGTACTTC	CASSLAGVASETQYF	.	once	TRBV5-5	TRBJ2-5
TGTGCCAGCACCCGACTGAAGGGGTTTGAAAAACTGTTTTTT	CASTRLKGFEKLFF	.	.	TRBV2	TRBJ1-4
TGTGCCAGCAGCGTAGGTGCCGGGGCGCTCTACGAGCAGTACTTC	CASSVGAGALYEQYF	.	.	TRBV9	TRBJ2-7
TGTGCCAGCAGGGTTTGGGGTCTGAACAATGAGCAGTTCTTC	CASRVWGLNNEQFF	.	.	TRBV2	TRBJ2-1
TGTGCCACCTCGGGCAGGGGGCACCTCTATGGCTACACCTTC	CATSGRGHLYGYTF	TRBD1	.	TRBV24-1	TRBJ1-2
TGTGCCAGCAGCTTGCGAGGCTCCAATCAGCCCCAGCATTTT	CASSLRGSNQPQHF	.	.	TRBV5-4	TRBJ1-5
TGCGCCAGTGATAATATTGGACAGGATTTTTATAGCAATCAGCCCCAGCATTTT	CASDNIGQDFYSNQPQHF	TRBD1	once	TRBV10-1	TRBJ1-5
TGTGCCAGCAGTTTTACGGGACAGGGAACTCAGCCCCAGCATTTT	CASSFTGQGTQPQHF	TRBD1	few	TRBV27	TRBJ1-5
TGTGCCAGTAGTAGGATGCAGGGGGTAGGGTTTTCCAAAAACATTCAGTACTTC	CASSRMQGVGFSKNIQYF	TRBD1	.	TRBV19	TRBJ2-4
TGTGCCAGCAGCCATTGGACAGGAAGCACAGATACGCAGTATTTT	CASSHWTGSTDTQYF	TRBD1	.	TRBV7-9	TRBJ2-3
TGTGCCAGCAGTTATACACACCTTAACACTGAAGCTTTCTTT	CASSYTHLNTEAFF	.	.	TRBV6-2/TRBV6-3	TRBJ1-1
TGCGCCAGCAGTGGTCGGAGACACCAGAACACTGAAGCTTTCTTT	CASSGRRHQNTEAFF	.	.	TRBV10-1	TRBJ1-1
TGTGCCAGCAGTTACCTGCCAAATTTGGACACTGAAGCTTTCTTT	CASSYLPNLDTEAFF	.	.	TRBV6-5	TRBJ1-1
TGTGCCAGCAGTCAACACTGGGCCAATGGGGGCTACACCTTC	CASSQHWANGGYTF	.	.	TRBV25-1	TRBJ1-2
TGTGCTAGTGGTTTGTGGGAGACCCAGTACTTC	CASGLWETQYF	.	.	TRBV12-5	TRBJ2-5
TGTGCCAGCAGCCAAGATTGGAACATTCAGTACTTC	CASSQDWNIQYF	.	.	TRBV3-1/TRBV3-2	TRBJ2-4
TGTGCCAGCAGTACGGGAGGAAACACCATATATTTT	CASSTGGNTIYF	.	.	TRBV6-5	TRBJ1-3
TGTGCCAGCAGCCAAGGAGCGGAGAGCTCCTACGAGCAGTACTTC	CASSQGAESSYEQYF	.	.	TRBV4-2	TRBJ2-7
TGCAGTGCTAGTAGCGGGGCCCCGTACCAAGAGACCCAGTACTTC	CSASSGAPYQETQYF	TRBD2	.	TRBV20-1	TRBJ2-5
TGTGCCAGCAGAGGACAGGGACGCACAGATACGCAGTATTTT	CASRGQGRTDTQYF	TRBD1	.	TRBV27	TRBJ2-3
TGCGCCAGCAGCCAAGATAGGGCCCTCCCCTTTGAAGCTTTCTTT	CASSQDRALPFEAFF	.	.	TRBV4-3	TRBJ1-1
TGTGCCAGCAGCTTAGAAGATAGCGGGAGTCCTGTCTACAATGAGCAGTTCTTC	CASSLEDSGSPVYNEQFF	TRBD2	.	TRBV11-2	TRBJ2-1
TGTGCCAGTAGCAACAACGGACTCTATGGCTACACCTTC	CASSNNGLYGYTF	.	.	TRBV19	TRBJ1-2
TGTGCCAGCAGCCGCAAATCGAGAACAGGGGGGGATCAGCCCCAGCATTTT	CASSRKSRTGGDQPQHF	TRBD1	.	TRBV14	TRBJ1-5
TGTGCCAGCAGCCGCCTCGGGACAGGGGGCCGGAACACTGAAGCTTTCTTT	CASSRLGTGGRNTEAFF	TRBD1	.	TRBV5-5	TRBJ1-1
TGTGCCATCAGTGCTACGGGTATTCGACAGCCCCAGCATTTT	CAISATGIRQPQHF	.	.	TRBV10-3	TRBJ1-5
TGTGCCAGCAGCGCACCTAGCGGGAACAATGAGCAGTTCTTC	CASSAPSGNNEQFF	TRBD2	once	TRBV9	TRBJ2-1
TGTGCCAGCAGTTACTCCGGGCTCGGCTATGGCTACACCTTC	CASSYSGLGYGYTF	.	.	TRBV6-2/TRBV6-3	TRBJ1-2
TGTGCCAGCCGGGAGTCAAGGACAGGGGCTGAAAAACTGTTTTTT	CASRESRTGAEKLFF	TRBD1	once	TRBV7-8	TRBJ1-4
TGTGCCAGCTCACCACCGGGCCCTGGCACCGGGGAGCTGTTTTTT	CASSPPGPGTGELFF	.	.	TRBV18	TRBJ2-2
TGTGCCAGCAGCGCGCCGGGGGGCGCAAGCACTGAAGCTTTCTTT	CASSAPGGASTEAFF	.	once	TRBV28	TRBJ1-1
TGCGCCAGCAGCCACACCCGACAGGGAGTGACGAACACTGAAGCTTTCTTT	CASSHTRQGVTNTEAFF	TRBD1	few	TRBV5-1	TRBJ1-1
TGTGCCAGCAGCTTAGGTCAAGGGAGTATGAACACTGAAGCTTTCTTT	CASSLGQGSMNTEAFF	.	.	TRBV7-6	TRBJ1-1
TGTGCCAGCTCATGGACAGGCCACAATCAGCCCCAGCATTTT	CASSWTGHNQPQHF	TRBD1	.	TRBV18	TRBJ1-5
TGTGCCAGCTCACCGGCCATTAACACTGAAGCTTTCTTT	CASSPAINTEAFF	.	.	TRBV18	TRBJ1-1
TGCAGCGTTGGCGGGACTAGCGGGAGCAGCACAGATACGCAGTATTTT	CSVGGTSGSSTDTQYF	TRBD2	.	TRBV29-1	TRBJ2-3
TGTGCCAGCAGCTTAGCGGGGGGGCTGGGAAACATTCAGTACTTC	CASSLAGGLGNIQYF	TRBD2	.	TRBV5-4	TRBJ2-4
TGTGCCAGCAGCCCGGACAGTGTGGTGGACTATGGCTACACCTTC	CASSPDSVVDYGYTF	.	few	TRBV25-1	TRBJ1-2
TGTGCCAGCACGCCCTCTGGGGCCAACGTCCTGACTTTC	CASTPSGANVLTF	.	once	TRBV3-1/TRBV3-2	TRBJ2-6
TGCGCCAGCAGCTTAGGGGTAAACTATGGCTACACCTTC	CASSLGVNYGYTF	.	few	TRBV5-1	TRBJ1-2
TGTGCCAGCAGCTTACTCGCATCGGGTGGCTACACCTTC	CASSLLASGGYTF	.	.	TRBV7-9	TRBJ1-2
TGTGCCAGCAGTTTAGGGGGGACTCAGCCCCAGCATTTT	CASSLGGTQPQHF	.	few	TRBV12-3/TRBV12-4	TRBJ1-5
TGTGCCAGCAGCGAAAATCACGTCGGCCCCTACGAGCAGTACTTC	CASSENHVGPYEQYF	.	.	TRBV7-7	TRBJ2-7
TGCGCCAGCAGCCAGTCCCCGGCAGGGAGAACTGAAGCTTTCTTT	CASSQSPAGRTEAFF	.	few	TRBV4-3	TRBJ1-1
TGTGCCAGCAAGACAGGGCAAGAGCAGTACTTC	CASKTGQEQYF	TRBD1	.	TRBV5-5	TRBJ2-7